This T cell receptor (beta chain) originates from a study of blood T cell repertoires in COVID-19. For the study at large: Sites in the United States, Italy and Spain provided acute and convalescent COVID-19 samples.

The CDR3 has 15 amino acids. In the source study's methods: Amplification of reference gene primers provided the estimated nucleated cell counts. Using immunoSEQ multiplex PCR, the repertoire was profiled, and TCRdb retains in-frame clones only, with some absent. V, J and clone size are those of that table, while D and trimming were read from the DNA. The sample lists approximately 170,000 clones, 86% occurring once. The sample taken for sequencing was peripheral blood. The sequence derives from an older woman with acute or convalescent COVID-19. The chain recombines TRBV21-1 with TRBJ1-4. TRBV21-1 is termed a pseudogene. The CDR3 sequence: CASSNGGSPSGKLFF. For the CDR3, the DNA is TGTGCCAGCAGCAACGGCGGCAGCCCCTCCGGAAAACTGTTTTTT.